The sequence of this T cell receptor (beta chain) was determined in a study of blood T cell repertoires in COVID-19. The assay was immunoSEQ multiplex PCR, and TCRdb's table has in-frame clones only and misses some. The sample has 150,000 or so clones, approximately 85% seen once. The CDR3 is 15 amino acids. Germline CDR1 MNHEY, CDR2 SMNVEV (reference sequence). Trimming pared 6 bases from V and 0 bases from J, leaving 9 bases between. The TCR comes from a woman aged 55 to 70 with COVID-19, enrolled during active disease. The sample taken for sequencing was peripheral blood. This chain links TRBV27 with TRBJ2-6; TRBD2 is a possible D gene (5 bases). This CDR3 is CASSTGDSGANVLTF. For the CDR3, the DNA is TGTGCCAGCAGCACCGGGGACTCTGGGGCCAACGTCCTGACTTTC.